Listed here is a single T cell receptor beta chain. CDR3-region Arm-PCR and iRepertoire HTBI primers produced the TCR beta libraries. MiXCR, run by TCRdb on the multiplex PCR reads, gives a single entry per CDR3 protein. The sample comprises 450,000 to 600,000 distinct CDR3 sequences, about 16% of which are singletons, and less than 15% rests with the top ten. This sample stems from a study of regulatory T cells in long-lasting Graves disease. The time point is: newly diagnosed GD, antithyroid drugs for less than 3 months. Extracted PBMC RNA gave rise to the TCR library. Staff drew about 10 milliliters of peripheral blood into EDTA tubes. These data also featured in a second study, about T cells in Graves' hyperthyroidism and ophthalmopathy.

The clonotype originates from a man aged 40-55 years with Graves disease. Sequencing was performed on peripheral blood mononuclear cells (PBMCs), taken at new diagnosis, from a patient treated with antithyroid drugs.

The CDR3 loop reads CSATRGAGGSTDTQYF. The CDR3 DNA sequence: TGCAGTGCGACGAGAGGGGCGGGAGGAAGCACAGATACGCAGTATTTT. The chain uses TRBV20-1 and TRBJ2-3; 8 nucleotides align to TRBD2. CDR1 and CDR2 from the germline V gene are DFQATT and SNEGSKA (reference sequence). This CDR3 comprises 16 residues. J was trimmed by 0 bases and V by 6 bases; bases with no gene match: 11.